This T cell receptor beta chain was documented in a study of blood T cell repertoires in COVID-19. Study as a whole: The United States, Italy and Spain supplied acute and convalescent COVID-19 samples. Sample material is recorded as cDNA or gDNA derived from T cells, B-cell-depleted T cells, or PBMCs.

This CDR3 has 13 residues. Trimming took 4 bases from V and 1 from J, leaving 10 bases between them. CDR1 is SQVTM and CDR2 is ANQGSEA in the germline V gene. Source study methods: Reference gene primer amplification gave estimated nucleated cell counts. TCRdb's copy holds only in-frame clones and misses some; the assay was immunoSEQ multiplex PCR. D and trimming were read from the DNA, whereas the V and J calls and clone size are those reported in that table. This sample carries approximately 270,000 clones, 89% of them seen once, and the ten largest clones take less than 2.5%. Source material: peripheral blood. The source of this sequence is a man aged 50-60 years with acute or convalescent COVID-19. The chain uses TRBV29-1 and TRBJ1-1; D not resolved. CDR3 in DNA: TGCAGCGTTGTCGGGAGACCGAACACTGAAGCTTTCTTT. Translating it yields CSVVGRPNTEAFF.